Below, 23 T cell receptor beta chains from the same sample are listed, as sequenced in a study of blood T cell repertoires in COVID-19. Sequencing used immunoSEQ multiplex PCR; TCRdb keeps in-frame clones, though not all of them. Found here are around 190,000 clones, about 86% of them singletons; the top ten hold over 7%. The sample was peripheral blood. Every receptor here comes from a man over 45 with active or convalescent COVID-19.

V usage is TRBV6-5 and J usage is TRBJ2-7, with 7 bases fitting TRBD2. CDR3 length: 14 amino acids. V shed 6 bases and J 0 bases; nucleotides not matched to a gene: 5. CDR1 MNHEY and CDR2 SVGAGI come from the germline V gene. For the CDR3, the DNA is TGTGCCAGCAGCCACGGCGGGGGCTCCTACGAGCAGTACTTC. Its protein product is CASSHGGGSYEQYF.

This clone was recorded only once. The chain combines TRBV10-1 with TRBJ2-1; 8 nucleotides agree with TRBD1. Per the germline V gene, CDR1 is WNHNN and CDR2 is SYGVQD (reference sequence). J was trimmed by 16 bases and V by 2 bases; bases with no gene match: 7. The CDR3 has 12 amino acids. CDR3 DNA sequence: TGCGCCAGCAGTGAGCACGGGACAGGTTACTTCTTC. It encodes CASSEHGTGYFF.

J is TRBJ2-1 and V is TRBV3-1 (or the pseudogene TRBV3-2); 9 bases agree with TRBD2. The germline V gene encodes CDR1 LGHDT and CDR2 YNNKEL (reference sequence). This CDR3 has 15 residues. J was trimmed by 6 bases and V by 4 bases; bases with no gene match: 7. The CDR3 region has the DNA TGTGCCAGCAGCCCCAGTGGACTAGCGTCCAATGAGCAGTTCTTC. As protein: CASSPSGLASNEQFF.

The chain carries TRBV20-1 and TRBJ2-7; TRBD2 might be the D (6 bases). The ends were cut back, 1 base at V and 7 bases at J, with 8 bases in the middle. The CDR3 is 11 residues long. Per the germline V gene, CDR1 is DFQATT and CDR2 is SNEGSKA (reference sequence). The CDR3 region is CSARARGEQYF. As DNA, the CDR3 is TGCAGTGCTAGAGCCCGGGGGGAGCAGTACTTC.

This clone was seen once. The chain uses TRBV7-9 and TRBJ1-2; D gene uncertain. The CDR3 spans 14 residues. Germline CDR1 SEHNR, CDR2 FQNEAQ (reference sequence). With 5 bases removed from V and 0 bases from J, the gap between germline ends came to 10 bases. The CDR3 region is CASSPVLANYGYTF. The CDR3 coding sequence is TGTGCCAGCAGCCCAGTTTTGGCTAACTATGGCTACACCTTC. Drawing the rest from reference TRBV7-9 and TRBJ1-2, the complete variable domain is DTGVSQNPRHKITKRGQNVTFRCDPISEHNRLYWYRQTLGQGPEFLTYFQNEAQLEKSRLLSDRFSAERPKGSFSTLEIQRTEQGDSAMYLCASSPVLANYGYTFGSGTRLTVV.

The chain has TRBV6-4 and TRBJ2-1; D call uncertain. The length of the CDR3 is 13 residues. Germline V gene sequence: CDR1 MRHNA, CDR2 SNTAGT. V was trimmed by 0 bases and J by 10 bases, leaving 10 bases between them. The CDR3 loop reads CASSDSISREQFF. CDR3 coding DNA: TGTGCCAGCAGTGACTCGATTAGTAGAGAGCAGTTCTTC.

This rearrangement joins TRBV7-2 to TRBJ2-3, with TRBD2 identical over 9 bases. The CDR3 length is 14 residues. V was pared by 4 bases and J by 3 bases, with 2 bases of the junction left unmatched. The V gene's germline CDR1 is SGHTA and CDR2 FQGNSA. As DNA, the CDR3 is TGTGCCAGCAGCTCCCTAGCGGGAACAGATACGCAGTATTTT. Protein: CASSSLAGTDTQYF.

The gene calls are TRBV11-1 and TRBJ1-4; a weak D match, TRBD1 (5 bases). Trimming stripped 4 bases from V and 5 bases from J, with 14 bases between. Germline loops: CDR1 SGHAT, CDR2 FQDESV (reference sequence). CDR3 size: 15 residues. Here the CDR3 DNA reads TGTGCCAGCAGCTCAAGGGGACTGTCAAATGAAAAACTGTTTTTT. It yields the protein CASSSRGLSNEKLFF.

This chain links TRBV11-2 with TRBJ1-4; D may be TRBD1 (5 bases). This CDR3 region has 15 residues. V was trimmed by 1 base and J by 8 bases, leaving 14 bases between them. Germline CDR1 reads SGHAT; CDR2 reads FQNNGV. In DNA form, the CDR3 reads TGTGCCAGCAGCTTAGCGGGGGAGGTTTTGGAAAAACTGTTTTTT. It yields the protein CASSLAGEVLEKLFF.

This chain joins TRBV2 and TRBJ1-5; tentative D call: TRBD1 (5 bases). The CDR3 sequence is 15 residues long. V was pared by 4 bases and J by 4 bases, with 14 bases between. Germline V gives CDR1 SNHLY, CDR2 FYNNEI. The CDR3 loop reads CASSGTGMENQPQHF. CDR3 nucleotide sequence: TGTGCCAGCAGTGGAACAGGTATGGAGAATCAGCCCCAGCATTTT.

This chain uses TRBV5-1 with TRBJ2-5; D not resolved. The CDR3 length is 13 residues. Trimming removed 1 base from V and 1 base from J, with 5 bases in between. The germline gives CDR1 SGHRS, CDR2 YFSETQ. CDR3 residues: CASSLLAQETQYF. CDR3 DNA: TGCGCCAGCAGCTTGCTGGCCCAAGAGACCCAGTACTTC.

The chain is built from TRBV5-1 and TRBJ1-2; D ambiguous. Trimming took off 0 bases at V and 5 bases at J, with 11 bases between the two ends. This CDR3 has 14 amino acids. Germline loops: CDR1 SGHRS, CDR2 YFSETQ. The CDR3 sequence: CASSLDYGAYGYTF. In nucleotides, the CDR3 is TGCGCCAGCAGCTTGGACTATGGAGCTTATGGCTACACCTTC.

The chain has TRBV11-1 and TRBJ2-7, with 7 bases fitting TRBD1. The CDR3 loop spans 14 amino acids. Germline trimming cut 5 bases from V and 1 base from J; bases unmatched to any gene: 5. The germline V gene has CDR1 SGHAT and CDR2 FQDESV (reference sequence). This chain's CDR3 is CASSTGTVSYEQYF. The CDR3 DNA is TGTGCCAGCAGCACCGGGACAGTTTCCTACGAGCAGTACTTC.

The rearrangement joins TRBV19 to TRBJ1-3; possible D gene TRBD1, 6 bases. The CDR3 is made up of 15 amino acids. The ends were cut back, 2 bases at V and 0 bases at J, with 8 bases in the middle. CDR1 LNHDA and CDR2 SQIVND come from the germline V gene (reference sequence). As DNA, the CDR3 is TGTGCCAGTAGTATAACAGGGATCTCTGGAAACACCATATATTTT. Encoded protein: CASSITGISGNTIYF.

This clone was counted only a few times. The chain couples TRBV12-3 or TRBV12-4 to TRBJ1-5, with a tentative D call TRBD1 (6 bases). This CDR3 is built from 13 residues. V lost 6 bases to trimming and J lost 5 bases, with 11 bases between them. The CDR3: CASRQGSDQPQHF. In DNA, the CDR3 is TGTGCCAGCAGACAGGGCAGCGATCAGCCCCAGCATTTT.

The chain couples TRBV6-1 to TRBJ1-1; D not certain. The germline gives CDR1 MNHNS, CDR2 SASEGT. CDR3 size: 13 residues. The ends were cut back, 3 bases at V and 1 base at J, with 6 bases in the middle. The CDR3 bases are TGTGCCAGCAGTGATTTAGAGAACACTGAAGCTTTCTTT. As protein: CASSDLENTEAFF.

The CDR3 spells CASSVRREEGFSGNTIYF. CDR3 in DNA: TGTGCCAGCAGCGTCCGGAGGGAGGAAGGTTTCTCTGGAAACACCATATATTTT. The chain recombines TRBV9 with TRBJ1-3; D remains unclear. CDR1 is SGDLS, CDR2 YYNGEE, per germline. This CDR3 contains 18 residues. V was cut by 2 bases and J by 0 bases, with 18 bases left in between.

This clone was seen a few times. The CDR3 DNA reads as TGTGCCAGCATTAGTAGCCAGGGAAGCTCCTATAATTCACCCCTCCACTTT. The encoded protein is CASISSQGSSYNSPLHF. This chain uses TRBV2 with TRBJ1-6; weak D call: TRBD1 (5 bases). In germline, CDR1 is SNHLY, CDR2 FYNNEI. The CDR3 covers 17 residues. Trimming pared 7 bases from V and 0 bases from J, leaving 16 bases between.

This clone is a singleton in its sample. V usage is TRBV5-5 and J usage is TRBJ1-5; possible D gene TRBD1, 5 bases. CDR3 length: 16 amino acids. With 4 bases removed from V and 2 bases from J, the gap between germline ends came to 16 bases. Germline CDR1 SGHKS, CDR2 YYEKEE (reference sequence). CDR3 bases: TGTGCCAGCAGCCCACTCGGAGGGGTCGGCAATCAGCCCCAGCATTTT. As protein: CASSPLGGVGNQPQHF.

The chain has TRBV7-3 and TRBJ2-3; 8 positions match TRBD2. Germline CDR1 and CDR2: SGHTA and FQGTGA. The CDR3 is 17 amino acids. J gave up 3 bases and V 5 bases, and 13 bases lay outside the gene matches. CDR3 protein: CASSPDGGGPGTDTQYF. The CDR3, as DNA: TGTGCCAGCAGCCCGGACGGCGGGGGGCCGGGTACAGATACGCAGTATTTT.

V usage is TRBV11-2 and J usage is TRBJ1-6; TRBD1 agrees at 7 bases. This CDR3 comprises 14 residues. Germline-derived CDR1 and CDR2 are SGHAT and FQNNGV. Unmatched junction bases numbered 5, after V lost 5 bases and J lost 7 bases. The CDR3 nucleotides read TGTGCCAGCAGCCGACAGGGAATGAATTCACCCCTCCACTTT. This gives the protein CASSRQGMNSPLHF.

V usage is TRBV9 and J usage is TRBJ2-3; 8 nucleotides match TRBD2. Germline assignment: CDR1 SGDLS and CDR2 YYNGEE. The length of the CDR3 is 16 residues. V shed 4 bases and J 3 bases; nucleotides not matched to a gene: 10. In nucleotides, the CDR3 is TGTGCCAGCAGCCTCCCCCCGGGACTAGGAACAGATACGCAGTATTTT. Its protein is CASSLPPGLGTDTQYF.

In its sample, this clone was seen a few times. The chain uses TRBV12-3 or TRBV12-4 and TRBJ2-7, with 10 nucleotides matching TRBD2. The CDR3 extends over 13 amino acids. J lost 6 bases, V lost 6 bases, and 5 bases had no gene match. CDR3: CASRLAGPSEQYF. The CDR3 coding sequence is TGTGCCAGCAGACTAGCGGGACCCTCCGAGCAGTACTTC.